This T cell receptor (beta chain) was recovered during a study of CD8+CD57+ T cells in acquired aplastic anemia. Study-wide background: Sorted CD4+ and CD8+ cells yielded roughly 3.4 ug of DNA on average.

Genomic DNA templated the TCR beta VDJ and CDR3 profiling. TCRdb re-called the reads with MiXCR, one entry per CDR3 protein. The table lists under 250,000 distinct CDR3 sequences, roughly 35% of them singletons. V was clipped by 0 bases and J by 0 bases, with 12 bases between them. The CDR3 spans 16 residues. Per germline, CDR1 SGHRS and CDR2 YFSETQ. This clonotype was observed a handful of times. The receptor's source is a human donor in good health, serving as a control. Sequencing was performed on sorted CD4+, CD8+, or CD8+CD57+ T cells (not recorded which) from PBMCs. This chain links TRBV5-1 with TRBJ1-1, with D possibly matching TRBD1 (6 bases). The CDR3 DNA follows: TGCGCCAGCAGCTTGGGGCCGGACAGACTGAACACTGAAGCTTTCTTT. Its protein product is CASSLGPDRLNTEAFF. The full variable domain, rest sourced from reference TRBV5-1 and TRBJ1-1, is KAGVTQTPRYLIKTRGQQVTLSCSPISGHRSVSWYQQTPGQGLQFLFEYFSETQRNKGNFPGRFSGRQFSNSRSEMNVSTLELGDSALYLCASSLGPDRLNTEAFFGQGTRLTVV.